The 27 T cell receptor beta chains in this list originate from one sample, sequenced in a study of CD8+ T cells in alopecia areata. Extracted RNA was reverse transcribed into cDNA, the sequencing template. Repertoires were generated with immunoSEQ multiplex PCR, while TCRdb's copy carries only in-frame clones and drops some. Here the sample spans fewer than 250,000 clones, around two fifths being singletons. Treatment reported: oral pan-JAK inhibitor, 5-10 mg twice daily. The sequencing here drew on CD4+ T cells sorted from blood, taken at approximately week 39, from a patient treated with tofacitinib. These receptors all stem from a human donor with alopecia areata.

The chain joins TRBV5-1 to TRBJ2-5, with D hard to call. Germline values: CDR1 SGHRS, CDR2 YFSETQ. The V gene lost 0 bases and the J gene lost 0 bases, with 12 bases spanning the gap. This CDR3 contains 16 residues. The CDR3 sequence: CASSLAPRLYQETQYF. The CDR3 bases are TGCGCCAGCAGCTTGGCCCCGCGGTTGTACCAAGAGACCCAGTACTTC.

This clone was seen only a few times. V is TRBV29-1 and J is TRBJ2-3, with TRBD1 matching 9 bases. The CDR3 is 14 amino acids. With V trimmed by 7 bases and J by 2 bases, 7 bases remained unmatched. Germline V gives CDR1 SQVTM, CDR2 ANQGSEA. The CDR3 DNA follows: TGCAGCGCCCCCGGGACAGGGAACACAGATACGCAGTATTTT. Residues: CSAPGTGNTDTQYF.

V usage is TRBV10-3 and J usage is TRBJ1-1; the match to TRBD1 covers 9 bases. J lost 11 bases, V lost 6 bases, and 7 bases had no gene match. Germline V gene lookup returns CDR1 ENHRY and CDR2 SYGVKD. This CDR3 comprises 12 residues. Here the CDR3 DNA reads TGTGCCATCAGGCCGGGACAGGGTCAGGCTTTCTTT. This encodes CAIRPGQGQAFF.

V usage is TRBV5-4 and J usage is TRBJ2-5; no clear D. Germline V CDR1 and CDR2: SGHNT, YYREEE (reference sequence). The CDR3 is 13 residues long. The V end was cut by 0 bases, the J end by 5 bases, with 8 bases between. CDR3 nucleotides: TGTGCCAGCAGCTTGGGGTCCAGGGAGACCCAGTACTTC. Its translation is CASSLGSRETQYF. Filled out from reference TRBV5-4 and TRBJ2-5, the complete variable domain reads ETGVTQSPTHLIKTRGQQVTLRCSSQSGHNTVSWYQQALGQGPQFIFQYYREEENGRGNFPPRFSGLQFPNYSSELNVNALELDDSALYLCASSLGSRETQYFGPGTRLLVL.

CDR3 in amino acids: CSAARPETQYF. Here the CDR3 DNA reads TGCAGTGCTGCGCGTCCGGAGACCCAGTACTTC. The chain employs TRBV20-1 and TRBJ2-5; D is undetermined. Per germline, CDR1 DFQATT and CDR2 SNEGSKA (reference sequence). V was clipped by 5 bases and J by 5 bases, with 9 bases between them. This CDR3 contains 11 residues.

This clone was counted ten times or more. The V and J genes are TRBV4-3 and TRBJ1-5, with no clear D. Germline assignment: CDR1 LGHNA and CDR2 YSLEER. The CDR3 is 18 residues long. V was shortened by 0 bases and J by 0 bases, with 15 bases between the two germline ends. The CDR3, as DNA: TGCGCCAGCAGCCAAGAAGAGTTGTGGGGAATTAGCAATCAGCCCCAGCATTTT. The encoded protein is CASSQEELWGISNQPQHF.

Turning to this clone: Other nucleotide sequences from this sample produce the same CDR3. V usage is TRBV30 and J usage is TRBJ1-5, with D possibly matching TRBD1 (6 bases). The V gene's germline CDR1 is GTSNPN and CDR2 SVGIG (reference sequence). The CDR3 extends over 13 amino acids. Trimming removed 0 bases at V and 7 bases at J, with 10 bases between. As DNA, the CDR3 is TGTGCCTGGAGTGTCAGGGGAAACCAGCCCCAGCATTTT. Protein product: CAWSVRGNQPQHF.

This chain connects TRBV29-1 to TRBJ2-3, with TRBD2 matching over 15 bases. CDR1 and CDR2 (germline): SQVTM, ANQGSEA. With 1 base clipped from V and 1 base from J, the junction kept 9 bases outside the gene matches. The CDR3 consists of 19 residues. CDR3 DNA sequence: TGCAGCGTTGAAGCTCCGGGACTAGCGGGAGGCCCCGGCACAGATACGCAGTATTTT. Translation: CSVEAPGLAGGPGTDTQYF.

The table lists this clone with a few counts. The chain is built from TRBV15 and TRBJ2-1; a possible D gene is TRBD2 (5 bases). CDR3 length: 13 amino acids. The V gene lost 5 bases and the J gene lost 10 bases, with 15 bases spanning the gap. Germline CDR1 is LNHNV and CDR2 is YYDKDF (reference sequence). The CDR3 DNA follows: TGTGCCACCAGCCCAGGACCAGGCGGGGAGCAGTTCTTC. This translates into CATSPGPGGEQFF.

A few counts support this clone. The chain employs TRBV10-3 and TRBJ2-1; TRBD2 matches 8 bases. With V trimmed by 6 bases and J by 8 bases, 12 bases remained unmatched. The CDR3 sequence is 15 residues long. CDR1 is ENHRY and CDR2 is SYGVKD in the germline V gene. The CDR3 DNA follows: TGTGCCATCAGACGTAGCGGGATAACTGCTGATGAGCAGTTCTTC. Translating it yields CAIRRSGITADEQFF.

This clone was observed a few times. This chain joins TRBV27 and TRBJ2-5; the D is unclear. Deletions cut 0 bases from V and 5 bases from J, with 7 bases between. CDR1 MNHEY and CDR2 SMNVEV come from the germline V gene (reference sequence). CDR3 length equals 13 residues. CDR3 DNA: TGTGCCAGCAGTTTATCGTGGCGGGAGACCCAGTACTTC. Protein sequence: CASSLSWRETQYF.

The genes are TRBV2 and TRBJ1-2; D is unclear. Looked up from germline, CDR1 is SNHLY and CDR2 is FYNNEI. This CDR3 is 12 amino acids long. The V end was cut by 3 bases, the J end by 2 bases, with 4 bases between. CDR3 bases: TGTGCCAGCAGTGAGCAGAACTATGGCTACACCTTC. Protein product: CASSEQNYGYTF.

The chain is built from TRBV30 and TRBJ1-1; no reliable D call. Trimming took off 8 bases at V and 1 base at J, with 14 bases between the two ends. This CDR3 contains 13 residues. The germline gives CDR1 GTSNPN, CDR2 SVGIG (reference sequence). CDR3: CATPDGTNTEAFF. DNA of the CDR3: TGTGCCACTCCGGACGGCACGAACACTGAAGCTTTCTTT.

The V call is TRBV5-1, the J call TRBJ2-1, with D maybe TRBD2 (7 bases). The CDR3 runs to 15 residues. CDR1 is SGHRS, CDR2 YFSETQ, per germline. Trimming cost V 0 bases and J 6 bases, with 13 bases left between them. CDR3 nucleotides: TGCGCCAGCAGCTTGGCGCCGGGGGGCCCCAATGAGCAGTTCTTC. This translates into CASSLAPGGPNEQFF.

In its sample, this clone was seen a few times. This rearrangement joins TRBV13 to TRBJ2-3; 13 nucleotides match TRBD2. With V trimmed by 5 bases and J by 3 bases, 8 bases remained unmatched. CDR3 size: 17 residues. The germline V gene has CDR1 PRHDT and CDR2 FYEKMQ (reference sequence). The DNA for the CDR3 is TGTGCCAGCAGCAAAGTGGGGACTAGCGGGATGACAGATACGCAGTATTTT. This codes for CASSKVGTSGMTDTQYF.

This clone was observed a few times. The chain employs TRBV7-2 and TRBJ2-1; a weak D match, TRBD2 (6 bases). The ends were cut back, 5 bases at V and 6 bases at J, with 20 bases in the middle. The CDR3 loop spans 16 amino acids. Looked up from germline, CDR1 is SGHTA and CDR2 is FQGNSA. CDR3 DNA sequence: TGTGCCAGCAGCCGCTCCGGGACTGCTCCTCGCAATGAGCAGTTCTTC. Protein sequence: CASSRSGTAPRNEQFF.

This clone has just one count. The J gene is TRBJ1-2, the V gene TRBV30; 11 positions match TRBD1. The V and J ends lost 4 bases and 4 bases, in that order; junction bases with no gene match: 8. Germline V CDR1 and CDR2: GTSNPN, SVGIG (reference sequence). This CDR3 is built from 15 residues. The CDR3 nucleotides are TGTGCCTGGACGATGGACAGGGGGCAGGGCTATGGCTACACCTTC. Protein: CAWTMDRGQGYGYTF.

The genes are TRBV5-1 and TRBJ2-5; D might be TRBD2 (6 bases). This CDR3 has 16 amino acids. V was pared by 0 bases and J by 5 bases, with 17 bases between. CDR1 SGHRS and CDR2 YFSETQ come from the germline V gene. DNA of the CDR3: TGCGCCAGCAGCTTGGAAGTTAGCGGAGGGTGGGAGACCCAGTACTTC. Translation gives CASSLEVSGGWETQYF. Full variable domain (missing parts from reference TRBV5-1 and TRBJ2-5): KAGVTQTPRYLIKTRGQQVTLSCSPISGHRSVSWYQQTPGQGLQFLFEYFSETQRNKGNFPGRFSGRQFSNSRSEMNVSTLELGDSALYLCASSLEVSGGWETQYFGPGTRLLVL.

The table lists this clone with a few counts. The CDR3 loop reads CASSAQGSSYTF. CDR3 sequence (DNA): TGTGCCAGCAGCGCCCAGGGTTCGAGCTACACCTTC. The V and J genes are TRBV7-9 and TRBJ1-2; tentative D call: TRBD1 (5 bases). From germline, CDR1 is SEHNR and CDR2 FQNEAQ (reference sequence). Trimming pared 5 bases from V and 9 bases from J, leaving 13 bases between. The CDR3 runs to 12 residues.

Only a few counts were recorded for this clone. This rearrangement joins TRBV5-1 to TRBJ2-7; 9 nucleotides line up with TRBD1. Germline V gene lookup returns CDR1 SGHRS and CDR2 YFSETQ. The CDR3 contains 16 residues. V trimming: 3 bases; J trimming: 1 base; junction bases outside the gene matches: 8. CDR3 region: CASSSSPDRGSYEQYF. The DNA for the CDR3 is TGCGCCAGCAGCTCCTCCCCGGACAGGGGATCCTACGAGCAGTACTTC.

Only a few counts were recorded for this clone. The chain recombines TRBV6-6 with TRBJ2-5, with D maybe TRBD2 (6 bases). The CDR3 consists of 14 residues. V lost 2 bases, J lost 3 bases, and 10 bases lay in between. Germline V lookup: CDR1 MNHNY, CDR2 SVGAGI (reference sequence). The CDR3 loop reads CASSYLPGEETQYF. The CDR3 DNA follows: TGTGCCAGCAGTTACCTCCCGGGAGAAGAGACCCAGTACTTC.

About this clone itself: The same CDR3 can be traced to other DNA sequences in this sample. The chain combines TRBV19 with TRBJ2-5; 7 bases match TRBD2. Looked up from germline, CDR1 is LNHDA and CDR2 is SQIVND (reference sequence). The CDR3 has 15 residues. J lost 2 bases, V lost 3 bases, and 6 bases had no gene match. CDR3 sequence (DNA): TGTGCCAGTAGTATCGGCCAGGGAGGGCAAGAGACCCAGTACTTC. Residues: CASSIGQGGQETQYF.

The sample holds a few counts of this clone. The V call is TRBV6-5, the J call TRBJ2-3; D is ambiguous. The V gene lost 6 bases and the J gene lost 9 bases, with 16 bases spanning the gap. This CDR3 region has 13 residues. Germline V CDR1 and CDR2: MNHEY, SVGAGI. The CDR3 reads CASRLLMDGTQYF. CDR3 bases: TGTGCCAGCAGACTGCTAATGGACGGCACGCAGTATTTT.

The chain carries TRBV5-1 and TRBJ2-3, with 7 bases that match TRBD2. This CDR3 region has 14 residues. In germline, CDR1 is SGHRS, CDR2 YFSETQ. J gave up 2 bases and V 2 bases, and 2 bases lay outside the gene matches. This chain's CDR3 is CASSFGGTTDTQYF. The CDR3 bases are TGCGCCAGCAGCTTCGGGGGGACCACAGATACGCAGTATTTT.

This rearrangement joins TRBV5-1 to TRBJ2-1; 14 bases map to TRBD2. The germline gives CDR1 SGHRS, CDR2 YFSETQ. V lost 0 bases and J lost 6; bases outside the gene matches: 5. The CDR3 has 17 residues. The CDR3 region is CASSLVSGTSGSNEQFF. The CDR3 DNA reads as TGCGCCAGCAGCTTGGTTTCCGGGACTAGCGGGAGCAATGAGCAGTTCTTC.

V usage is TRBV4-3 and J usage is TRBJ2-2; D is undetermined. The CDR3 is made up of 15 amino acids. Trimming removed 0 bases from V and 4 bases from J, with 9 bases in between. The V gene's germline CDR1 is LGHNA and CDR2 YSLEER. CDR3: CASSQEIRSTGELFF. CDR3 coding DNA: TGCGCCAGCAGCCAAGAAATTAGAAGCACCGGGGAGCTGTTTTTT.

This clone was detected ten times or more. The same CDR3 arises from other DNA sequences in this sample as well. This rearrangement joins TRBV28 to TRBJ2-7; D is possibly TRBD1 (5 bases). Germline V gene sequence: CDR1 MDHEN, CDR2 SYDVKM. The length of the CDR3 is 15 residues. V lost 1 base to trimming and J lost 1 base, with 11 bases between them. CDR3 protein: CASSLSPRGSYEQYF. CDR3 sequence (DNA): TGTGCCAGCAGTTTATCCCCTAGGGGATCCTACGAGCAGTACTTC.